Listed below are T cell receptor beta chains from one sample, sequenced in a study of control samples from healthy donors and cancer patients. TCRdb's copy holds only in-frame clones and misses some; the assay was immunoSEQ multiplex PCR. This sample carries about 160,000 clones, 85% to 90% of them seen once, and the ten largest clones take about 12%. The specimen was blood. Source of these receptors: a man between 25 and 39 years old in good health. Both conserved end residues are part of each CDR3. The order of the fields is D gene, V gene, J gene, clone size, CDR3 DNA, CDR3 protein. D genes are given only for firm matches. Clone size, where shown, is once, few, many, or a class for clones that have expanded.

D gene: -; V gene: TRBV7-9; J gene: TRBJ2-1; clone size: once; CDR3 DNA: TGTGCCAGCAGCGCGCCCCTCCGGGATGAGCAGTTCTTC; CDR3 protein: CASSAPLRDEQFF
D gene: -; V gene: TRBV23-1; J gene: TRBJ1-1; clone size: -; CDR3 DNA: TGCGCCAGCAGTCCCCCCCCGAACACTGAAGCTTTCTTT; CDR3 protein: CASSPPPNTEAFF
D gene: TRBD2; V gene: TRBV5-1; J gene: TRBJ2-1; clone size: once; CDR3 DNA: TGCGCCAGCAGCATGGGACTAGAGGAGGGGGGGGAGCAGTTCTTC; CDR3 protein: CASSMGLEEGGEQFF
D gene: -; V gene: TRBV29-1; J gene: TRBJ2-7; clone size: -; CDR3 DNA: TGCAGCGTCTCTCGGACCGCTAACTCGACCTACGAGCAGTACTTC; CDR3 protein: CSVSRTANSTYEQYF
D gene: TRBD2; V gene: TRBV2; J gene: TRBJ2-1; clone size: -; CDR3 DNA: TGTGCCAGCCCCGGACTAGCGGTCTACAATGAGCAGTTCTTC; CDR3 protein: CASPGLAVYNEQFF
D gene: TRBD1; V gene: TRBV18; J gene: TRBJ2-5; clone size: -; CDR3 DNA: TGTGCCAGCTCATCGACAGGGGGTGAAGAGACCCAGTACTTC; CDR3 protein: CASSSTGGEETQYF
D gene: TRBD1; V gene: TRBV5-1; J gene: TRBJ2-6; clone size: few; CDR3 DNA: TGCGCCAGCAGCTTGGCCGGGACAGGATCTGGGGCCAACGTCCTGACTTTC; CDR3 protein: CASSLAGTGSGANVLTF
D gene: -; V gene: TRBV29-1; J gene: TRBJ2-7; clone size: -; CDR3 DNA: TGCAGCGCCTTAGGGGACCCAGGTGGCGAGCAGTACTTC; CDR3 protein: CSALGDPGGEQYF
D gene: -; V gene: TRBV19; J gene: TRBJ2-7; clone size: -; CDR3 DNA: TGTGCCAGTACCGACACGCCCGGAAACTCCTACGAGCAGTACTTC; CDR3 protein: CASTDTPGNSYEQYF
D gene: -; V gene: TRBV27; J gene: TRBJ2-7; clone size: -; CDR3 DNA: TGTGCCAGCAGTTTTAAAGGGAGGACAGTCGTTCCATACGAGCAGTACTTC; CDR3 protein: CASSFKGRTVVPYEQYF
D gene: TRBD1; V gene: TRBV5-1; J gene: TRBJ2-5; clone size: -; CDR3 DNA: TGCGCCAGCAGCCTTGACAGGGGCCAAGAGACCCAGTACTTC; CDR3 protein: CASSLDRGQETQYF
D gene: TRBD1; V gene: TRBV7-8; J gene: TRBJ1-2; clone size: -; CDR3 DNA: TGTGCCAGCAGCTCACAGGGGGCCGGCTATGGCTACACCTTC; CDR3 protein: CASSSQGAGYGYTF
D gene: -; V gene: TRBV19; J gene: TRBJ2-7; clone size: -; CDR3 DNA: TGTGCCAGTAGTGCCGGACTTTCTCGGCAGTACTTC; CDR3 protein: CASSAGLSRQYF
D gene: -; V gene: TRBV4-1; J gene: TRBJ1-2; clone size: -; CDR3 DNA: TGCGCCAGCAGCCAAGATGATTACACTTATGGCTACACCTTC; CDR3 protein: CASSQDDYTYGYTF
D gene: -; V gene: TRBV6-1; J gene: TRBJ2-1; clone size: -; CDR3 DNA: TGTGCCAGCAGTGAGAGCGGGTCCTACAATGAGCAGTTCTTC; CDR3 protein: CASSESGSYNEQFF
D gene: -; V gene: TRBV6-5; J gene: TRBJ2-5; clone size: once; CDR3 DNA: TGTGCCAGCAGATTTTCTTCAGGGACCCAGTACTTC; CDR3 protein: CASRFSSGTQYF
D gene: -; V gene: TRBV5-1; J gene: TRBJ1-1; clone size: -; CDR3 DNA: TGCGCCAGCAGCTTAGGCAGCCAGGACACTGAAGCTTTCTTT; CDR3 protein: CASSLGSQDTEAFF
D gene: -; V gene: TRBV5-8; J gene: TRBJ1-3; clone size: -; CDR3 DNA: TGTGCCAGCAGCCCTGGACAGTACTCTGGAAACACCATATATTTT; CDR3 protein: CASSPGQYSGNTIYF
D gene: -; V gene: TRBV3-1/TRBV3-2; J gene: TRBJ1-1; clone size: -; CDR3 DNA: TGTGCCAGCAGCCATGGAGGAGGCACTGAAGCTTTCTTT; CDR3 protein: CASSHGGGTEAFF
D gene: -; V gene: TRBV15; J gene: TRBJ2-3; clone size: -; CDR3 DNA: TGTGCCACCAGCAGAGATAAAGGGTGGGTTGCAGATACGCAGTATTTT; CDR3 protein: CATSRDKGWVADTQYF
D gene: TRBD1; V gene: TRBV28; J gene: TRBJ2-1; clone size: -; CDR3 DNA: TGTGCCAGCAGTCAGAGGGGACAGGGTTCCAATGAGCAGTTCTTC; CDR3 protein: CASSQRGQGSNEQFF
D gene: -; V gene: TRBV12-3/TRBV12-4; J gene: TRBJ1-1; clone size: -; CDR3 DNA: TGTGCCAGCAGTTTCAAAGCCGACACTGAAGCTTTCTTT; CDR3 protein: CASSFKADTEAFF
D gene: -; V gene: TRBV5-6; J gene: TRBJ1-1; clone size: -; CDR3 DNA: TGTGCCAGCAGCTTGCCAAGGGGAACTGAAGCTTTCTTT; CDR3 protein: CASSLPRGTEAFF
D gene: -; V gene: TRBV7-9; J gene: TRBJ1-5; clone size: -; CDR3 DNA: TGTGCCAGCAGCCCCTCGCTGGGGGGTGGAAGCAATCAGCCCCAGCATTTT; CDR3 protein: CASSPSLGGGSNQPQHF